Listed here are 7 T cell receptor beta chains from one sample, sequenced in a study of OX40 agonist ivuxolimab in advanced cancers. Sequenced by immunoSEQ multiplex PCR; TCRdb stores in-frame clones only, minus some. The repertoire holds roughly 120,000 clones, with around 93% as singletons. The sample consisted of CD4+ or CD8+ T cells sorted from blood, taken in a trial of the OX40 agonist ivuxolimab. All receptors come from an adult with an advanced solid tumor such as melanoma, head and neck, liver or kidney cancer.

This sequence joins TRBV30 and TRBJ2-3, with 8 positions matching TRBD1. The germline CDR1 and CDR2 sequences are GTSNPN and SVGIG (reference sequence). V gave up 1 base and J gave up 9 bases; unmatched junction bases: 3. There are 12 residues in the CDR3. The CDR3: CAWSARTGTQYF. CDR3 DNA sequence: TGTGCCTGGAGTGCCCGGACAGGGACGCAGTATTTT.

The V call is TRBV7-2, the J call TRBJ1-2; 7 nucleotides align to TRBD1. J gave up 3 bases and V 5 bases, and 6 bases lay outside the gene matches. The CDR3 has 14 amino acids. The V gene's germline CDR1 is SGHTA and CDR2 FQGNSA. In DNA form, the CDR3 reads TGTGCCAGCAGCCTGACAGGGCTCTACTATGGCTACACCTTC. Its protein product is CASSLTGLYYGYTF.

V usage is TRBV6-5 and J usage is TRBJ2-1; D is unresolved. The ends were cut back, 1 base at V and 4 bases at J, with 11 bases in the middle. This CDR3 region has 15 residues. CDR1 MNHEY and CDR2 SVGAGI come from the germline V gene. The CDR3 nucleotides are TGTGCCAGCAGTTACTTGCGGACCACTTACAATGAGCAGTTCTTC. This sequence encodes CASSYLRTTYNEQFF.

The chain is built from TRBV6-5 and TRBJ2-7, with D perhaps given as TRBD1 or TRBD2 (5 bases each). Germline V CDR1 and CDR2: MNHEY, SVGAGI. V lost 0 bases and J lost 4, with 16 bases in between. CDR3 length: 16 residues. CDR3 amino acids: CASSYSAMRGGYEQYF. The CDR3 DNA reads TGTGCCAGCAGTTACTCGGCTATGAGGGGCGGATACGAGCAGTACTTC.

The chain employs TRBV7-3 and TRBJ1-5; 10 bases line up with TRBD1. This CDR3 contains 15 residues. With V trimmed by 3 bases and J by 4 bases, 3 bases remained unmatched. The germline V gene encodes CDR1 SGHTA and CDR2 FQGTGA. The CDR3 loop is CASSLGTGANQPQHF. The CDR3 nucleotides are TGTGCCAGCAGCTTGGGGACAGGGGCTAATCAGCCCCAGCATTTT. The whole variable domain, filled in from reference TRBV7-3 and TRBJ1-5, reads GAGVSQTPSNKVTEKGKYVELRCDPISGHTALYWYRQSLGQGPEFLIYFQGTGAADDSGLPNDRFFAVRPEGSVSTLKIQRTERGDSAVYLCASSLGTGANQPQHFGDGTRLSIL.

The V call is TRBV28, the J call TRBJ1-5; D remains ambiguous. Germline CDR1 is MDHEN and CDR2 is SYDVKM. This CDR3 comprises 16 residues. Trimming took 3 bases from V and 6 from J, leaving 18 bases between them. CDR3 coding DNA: TGTGCCAGCAGTTTTTTTCGGGATGGGGTTGGTCAGCCCCAGCATTTT. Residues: CASSFFRDGVGQPQHF.

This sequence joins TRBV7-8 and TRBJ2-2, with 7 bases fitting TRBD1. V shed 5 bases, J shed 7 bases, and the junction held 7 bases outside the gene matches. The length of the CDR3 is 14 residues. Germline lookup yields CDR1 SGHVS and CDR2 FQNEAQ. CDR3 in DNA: TGTGCCAGCAGCATCCTCAGGGGGAGCGGGGAGCTGTTTTTT. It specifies CASSILRGSGELFF.